Each of the 13 T cell receptor beta chains below was sequenced from the same sample in a study of blood T cell repertoires in COVID-19. Here immunoSEQ multiplex PCR was the method, and the copy in TCRdb shows in-frame clones only, minus some. The table shows about 130,000 clones, with 85% occurring only once. Sequencing input: peripheral blood. The receptors derive from an elderly woman with COVID-19, enrolled during active disease.

The J gene is TRBJ1-6, the V gene TRBV4-3; 8 nucleotides align to TRBD1. In germline, CDR1 is LGHNA, CDR2 YSLEER. J lost 7 bases, V lost 6 bases, and 11 bases had no gene match. The CDR3 covers 16 residues. Here the CDR3 reads CASSPEMTGVNSPLHF. The CDR3 region has the DNA TGCGCCAGCAGTCCTGAGATGACAGGGGTAAATTCACCCCTCCACTTT.

The chain links TRBV9 to TRBJ2-1; unclear D gene. Trimming stripped 0 bases from V and 4 bases from J, with 8 bases between. The germline gives CDR1 SGDLS, CDR2 YYNGEE. There are 14 residues in the CDR3. CDR3 sequence reads: CASSVDNSYNEQFF. The CDR3 DNA reads as TGTGCCAGCAGCGTAGATAATTCTTACAATGAGCAGTTCTTC.

This clone was seen a single time. The V call is TRBV6-6, the J call TRBJ2-7; possible D gene TRBD1, 6 bases. The CDR3 has 13 residues. Per germline, CDR1 MNHNY and CDR2 SVGAGI (reference sequence). The V end lost 5 bases, the J end lost 3 bases, and 11 bases lay between the germline ends. The CDR3 bases are TGTGCCAGCAGTCTAGACAGGAACTACGAGCAGTACTTC. It is translated as CASSLDRNYEQYF.

CDR3 in DNA: TGTGCCAGCAGCCAAGTTGGAACAAGGGGGCCTCGGACCGCCGAGCAGTACTTC. This gives the protein CASSQVGTRGPRTAEQYF. The J gene is TRBJ2-7, the V gene TRBV3-1 (or the pseudogene TRBV3-2); 7 bases are shared with TRBD1. V gave up 1 base and J gave up 6 bases; unmatched junction bases: 18. CDR1 is LGHDT and CDR2 is YNNKEL in the germline V gene (reference sequence). The CDR3 length is 18 residues.

V gene TRBV18 combines with J gene TRBJ2-5; D call uncertain. Trimming took off 0 bases at V and 5 bases at J, with 7 bases between the two ends. From germline, CDR1 is KGHSH and CDR2 LQKENI. CDR3 length: 13 residues. The CDR3 loop is CASSPPARETQYF. The DNA of the CDR3 is TGTGCCAGCTCACCACCGGCCAGGGAGACCCAGTACTTC.

J is TRBJ2-7 and V is TRBV28; D gene unclear. The V and J ends lost 6 bases and 0 bases respectively, with 6 bases between them. The germline V gene has CDR1 MDHEN and CDR2 SYDVKM. This CDR3 has 12 amino acids. This CDR3 reads CASRTGSYEQYF. Here the CDR3 DNA reads TGTGCCAGCAGGACGGGCTCCTACGAGCAGTACTTC.

The chain recombines TRBV7-2 with TRBJ2-7; a possible D gene is TRBD2 (5 bases). CDR1 SGHTA and CDR2 FQGNSA come from the germline V gene. The CDR3 is 13 residues long. The V end lost 5 bases, the J end lost 5 bases, and 13 bases lay between the germline ends. CDR3 nucleotide sequence: TGTGCCAGCAGCCCTATGAGGGCTAACGAGCAGTACTTC. This translates into CASSPMRANEQYF.

This clone was seen a few times. The V call is TRBV7-9, the J call TRBJ1-2; unclear D gene. The CDR3 sequence is 12 residues long. Germline assignment: CDR1 SEHNR and CDR2 FQNEAQ (reference sequence). With 2 bases removed from V and 6 bases from J, the gap between germline ends came to 7 bases. The CDR3 coding sequence is TGTGCCAGCAGCTTATTCCAGGATGGCTACACCTTC. Its translation is CASSLFQDGYTF. The variable domain in full, completed from reference TRBV7-9 and TRBJ1-2, reads DTGVSQNPRHKITKRGQNVTFRCDPISEHNRLYWYRQTLGQGPEFLTYFQNEAQLEKSRLLSDRFSAERPKGSFSTLEIQRTEQGDSAMYLCASSLFQDGYTFGSGTRLTVV.

The chain employs TRBV5-4 and TRBJ2-5; TRBD1 is a possible D gene (7 bases). Germline lookup yields CDR1 SGHNT and CDR2 YYREEE (reference sequence). Trimming cost V 4 bases and J 7 bases, with 17 bases left between them. The CDR3 extends over 14 amino acids. CDR3 residues: CASSPRNRGGTQYF. CDR3 DNA: TGTGCCAGCAGCCCAAGAAACAGGGGAGGGACCCAGTACTTC.

CDR3 DNA sequence: TGTGCCAGCAGCTTGGGACAGGGGAATGAAAAACTGTTTTTT. Translated, it gives CASSLGQGNEKLFF. V gene TRBV7-9 combines with J gene TRBJ1-4; 10 positions match TRBD1. Germline V gene sequence: CDR1 SEHNR, CDR2 FQNEAQ (reference sequence). This CDR3 has 14 amino acids. The trim removed 3 bases at V and 5 bases at J, leaving 0 bases unmatched.

This clone was seen only a few times. The rearrangement joins TRBV11-3 to TRBJ2-3; D is possibly TRBD2 (5 bases). This CDR3 has 13 amino acids. Looked up from germline, CDR1 is SGHNT and CDR2 is YENEEA. The V gene lost 5 bases and the J gene lost 6 bases, with 12 bases spanning the gap. CDR3: CASSHRLSDTQYF. CDR3 nucleotides: TGTGCCAGCAGCCATAGACTATCTGATACGCAGTATTTT.

The chain combines TRBV2 with TRBJ2-3; TRBD1 agrees at 10 bases. The germline CDR1 and CDR2 sequences are SNHLY and FYNNEI. The CDR3 loop spans 14 amino acids. Trimming removed 7 bases from V and 3 bases from J; junction bases left unmatched: 4. CDR3 residues: CASKSGQGTDTQYF. CDR3 sequence (DNA): TGTGCCAGCAAGTCGGGACAGGGGACAGATACGCAGTATTTT.

The CDR3 sequence: CATGQGDRGGTEAFF. The CDR3 coding sequence is TGTGCCACCGGACAGGGGGATAGGGGGGGTACTGAAGCTTTCTTT. This sequence joins TRBV10-3 and TRBJ1-1; TRBD1 matches 10 bases. Germline V gene sequence: CDR1 ENHRY, CDR2 SYGVKD. This CDR3 region has 15 residues. V lost 10 bases, J lost 5 bases, and 13 bases stayed unmatched.